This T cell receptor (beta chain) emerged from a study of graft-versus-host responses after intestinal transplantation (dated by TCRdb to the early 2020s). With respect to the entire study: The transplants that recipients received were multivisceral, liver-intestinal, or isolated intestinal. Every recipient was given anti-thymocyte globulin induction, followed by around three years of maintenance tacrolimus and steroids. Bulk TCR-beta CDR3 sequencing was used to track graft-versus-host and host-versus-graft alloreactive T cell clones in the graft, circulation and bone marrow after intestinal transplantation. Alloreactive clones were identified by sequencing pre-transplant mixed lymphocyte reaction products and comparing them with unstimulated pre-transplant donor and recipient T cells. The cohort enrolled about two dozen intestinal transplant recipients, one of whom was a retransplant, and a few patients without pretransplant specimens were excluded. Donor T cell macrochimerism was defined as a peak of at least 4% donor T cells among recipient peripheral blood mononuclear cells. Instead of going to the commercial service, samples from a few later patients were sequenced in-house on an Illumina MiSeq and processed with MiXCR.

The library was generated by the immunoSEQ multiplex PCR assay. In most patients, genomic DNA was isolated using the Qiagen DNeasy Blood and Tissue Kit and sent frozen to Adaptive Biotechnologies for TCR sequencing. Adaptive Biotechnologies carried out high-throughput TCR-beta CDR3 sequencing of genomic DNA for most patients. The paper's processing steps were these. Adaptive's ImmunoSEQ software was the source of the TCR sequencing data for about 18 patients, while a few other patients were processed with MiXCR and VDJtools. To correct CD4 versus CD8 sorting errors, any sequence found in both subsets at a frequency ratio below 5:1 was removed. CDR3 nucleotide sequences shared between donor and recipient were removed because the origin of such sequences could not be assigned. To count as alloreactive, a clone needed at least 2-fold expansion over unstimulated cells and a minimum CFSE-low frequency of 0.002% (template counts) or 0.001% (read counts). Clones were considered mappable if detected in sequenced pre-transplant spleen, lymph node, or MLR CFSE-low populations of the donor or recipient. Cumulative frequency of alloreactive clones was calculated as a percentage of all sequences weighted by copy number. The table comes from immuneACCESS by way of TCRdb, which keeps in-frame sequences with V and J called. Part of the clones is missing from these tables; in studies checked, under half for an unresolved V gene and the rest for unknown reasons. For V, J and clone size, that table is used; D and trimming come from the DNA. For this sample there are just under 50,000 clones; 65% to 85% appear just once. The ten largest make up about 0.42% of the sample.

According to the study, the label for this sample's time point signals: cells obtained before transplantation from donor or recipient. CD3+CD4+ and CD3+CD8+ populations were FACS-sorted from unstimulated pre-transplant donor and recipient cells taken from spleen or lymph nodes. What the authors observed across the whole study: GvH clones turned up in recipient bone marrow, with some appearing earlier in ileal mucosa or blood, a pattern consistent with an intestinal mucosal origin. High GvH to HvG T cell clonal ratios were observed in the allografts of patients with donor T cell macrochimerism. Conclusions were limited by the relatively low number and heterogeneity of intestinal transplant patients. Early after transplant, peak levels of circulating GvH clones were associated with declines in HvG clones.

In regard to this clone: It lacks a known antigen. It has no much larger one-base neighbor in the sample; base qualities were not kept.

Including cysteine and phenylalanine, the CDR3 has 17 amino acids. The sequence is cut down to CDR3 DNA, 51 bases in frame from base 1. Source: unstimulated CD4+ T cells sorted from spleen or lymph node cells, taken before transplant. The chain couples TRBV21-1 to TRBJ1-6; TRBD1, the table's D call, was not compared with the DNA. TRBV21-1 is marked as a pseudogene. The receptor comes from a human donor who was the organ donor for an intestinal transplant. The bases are TGTGCCAGCAGCGAAGAACTCAGGGATTACTATAATTCACCCCTCCACTTT. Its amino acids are CASSEELRDYYNSPLHF.